The clone carrying this T cell receptor (beta chain) has only a few counts. The data originate from a study of response to subunit inactivated influenza vaccine. Germline V gene data show CDR1 as SQVTM and CDR2 as ANQGSEA. This CDR3 is 14 amino acids long. V lost 3 bases to trimming and J lost 1 base, with 11 bases between them. TCRdb passed the RT-PCR reads through MiXCR, listing each CDR3 protein once. The data show roughly 550,000 distinct CDR3 sequences, with under 30% seen just once and around 2.8% held by the top ten. The data also belong to a second study, concerning T cells expressing NK-cell markers. That report notes: It was by 5'RACE template switching with UMIs that TCR beta cDNA was made. The study drew TCR beta repertoires from sorted CD3+CD56+NKG2C+, CD3+CD56+NKG2C- and CD3+CD56-NKG2C+ T cells. The share of CD8+ T cells held by dominant NKG2C+ clonotypes was about 1.0-8% in roughly 6 donors.

The rearrangement uses TRBV29-1 and TRBJ2-3; D ambiguous. This receptor was identified in a man aged 50 to 59 who received an inactivated influenza vaccine. The sequenced sample was CD4+ T cells sorted from PBMCs, obtained about 13 days after vaccination. The CDR3 loop is CSVERSPGTDTQYF. The CDR3 DNA reads TGCAGCGTTGAGAGATCGCCGGGCACAGATACGCAGTATTTT.